Presented here are 13 T cell receptor beta chains from one specimen sequenced in a study of shared clonotypes between healthy human individuals. Sequenced by immunoSEQ multiplex PCR; TCRdb stores in-frame clones only, minus some. In the table there are about 380,000 clones, about 96% of which are singletons. Sequenced material: memory CD8+ T cells sorted from blood. Subset indicated: CD45RO+ cells pooled with CCR7-negative TemRA cells. The receptors originated from a man aged 25-45 years in good health.

The V call is TRBV5-1, the J call TRBJ2-7; 8 bases align to TRBD2. The V gene end was trimmed by 5 bases and the J gene end by 3 bases; junction bases not matched to a gene: 7. CDR3 length: 14 amino acids. Germline V gene sequence: CDR1 SGHRS, CDR2 YFSETQ. CDR3 sequence reads: CASREAGENYEQYF. In DNA form, the CDR3 reads TGCGCCAGCAGGGAAGCGGGAGAGAACTACGAGCAGTACTTC.

The chain couples TRBV10-3 to TRBJ2-3, with 7 bases lining up with TRBD2. There are 14 residues in the CDR3. Germline-derived CDR1 and CDR2 are ENHRY and SYGVKD. V shed 6 bases and J 2 bases; nucleotides not matched to a gene: 5. The CDR3: CAIRSGKDTDTQYF. In DNA, the CDR3 is TGTGCCATCAGGAGCGGGAAGGACACAGATACGCAGTATTTT.

The CDR3: CASSFFRDLQETQYF. The CDR3 DNA reads TGTGCCAGCAGCTTCTTCCGGGACCTCCAGGAGACCCAGTACTTC. The gene calls are TRBV7-8 and TRBJ2-5, with D perhaps being TRBD1 or TRBD2 (5 bases each). V was trimmed by 3 bases and J by 5 bases, leaving 16 bases between them. This CDR3 region has 15 residues. Germline V lookup: CDR1 SGHVS, CDR2 FQNEAQ.

This clone was detected once. The chain carries TRBV19 and TRBJ2-4; TRBD2 might be the D (7 bases). CDR3 length equals 16 residues. Trimming left V 4 bases short and J 5 bases short, with 18 bases between. CDR1 LNHDA and CDR2 SQIVND come from the germline V gene (reference sequence). In nucleotides, the CDR3 is TGTGCCAGTAGTAGGAGGAGCCGGGGGGCGGAAAACATTCAGTACTTC. This translates into CASSRRSRGAENIQYF.

The chain carries TRBV15 and TRBJ2-1; 7 bases agree with TRBD2. The V gene's germline CDR1 is LNHNV and CDR2 YYDKDF (reference sequence). With 1 base clipped from V and 0 bases from J, the junction kept 6 bases outside the gene matches. This CDR3 has 17 amino acids. The chain's CDR3 is CATSRALAGLSYNEQFF. Here the CDR3 DNA reads TGTGCCACCAGCAGAGCGTTAGCGGGTCTCTCCTACAATGAGCAGTTCTTC.

This CDR3 is CASSRTPVYEQYF. The CDR3 DNA sequence: TGTGCCAGCAGCAGAACCCCGGTATACGAGCAGTACTTC. The rearrangement uses TRBV6-1 and TRBJ2-7; D remains ambiguous. The ends were cut back, 6 bases at V and 4 bases at J, with 13 bases in the middle. The CDR3 is 13 amino acids. CDR1 and CDR2 (germline): MNHNS, SASEGT.

This chain uses TRBV28 with TRBJ2-7, with D uncertain. Germline lookup yields CDR1 MDHEN and CDR2 SYDVKM. The CDR3 totals 15 residues. The V gene lost 5 bases and the J gene lost 0 bases, with 14 bases spanning the gap. CDR3 amino acids: CASSPQAYYSYEQYF. The DNA of the CDR3 is TGTGCCAGCAGTCCCCAGGCCTACTACTCCTACGAGCAGTACTTC. The whole variable domain, remainder taken from reference TRBV28 and TRBJ2-7, is DVKVTQSSRYLVKRTGEKVFLECVQDMDHENMFWYRQDPGLGLRLIYFSYDVKMKEKGDIPEGYSVSREKKERFSLILESASTNQTSMYLCASSPQAYYSYEQYFGPGTRLTVT.

The V gene is TRBV11-2, the J gene TRBJ2-3, with 9 bases fitting TRBD2. The V gene end was trimmed by 5 bases and the J gene end by 1 base; junction bases not matched to a gene: 7. This CDR3 region has 16 residues. Germline V gives CDR1 SGHAT, CDR2 FQNNGV. The CDR3 DNA sequence: TGTGCCAGCAGCGACGGGACTAGCTTAGGCACAGATACGCAGTATTTT. This sequence encodes CASSDGTSLGTDTQYF.

The chain uses TRBV5-4 and TRBJ2-1; D assignment may be TRBD1 or TRBD2 (6 bases each). The CDR3 loop spans 13 amino acids. Trimming shortened V by 5 bases and J by 5 bases, and 11 bases separated the two germline ends. Looked up from germline, CDR1 is SGHNT and CDR2 is YYREEE (reference sequence). The CDR3 DNA sequence: TGTGCCAGCAGAAGGAGGGGGGACAATGAGCAGTTCTTC. Translating it yields CASRRRGDNEQFF.

Of note for this clone: A junction end diverges from the germline sequence, so it may reflect a read error. The V and J genes are TRBV7-7 and TRBJ2-2; TRBD2 matches 8 bases. Per the germline V gene, CDR1 is SSHAT and CDR2 is FNYEAQ (reference sequence). This CDR3 region has 17 residues. In DNA form, the CDR3 reads TGTGCTAGCAGCCCCGTGCGGCTAGCGGGGAACACCGGGGAGCTGTTTTTT. Its translation: CASSPVRLAGNTGELFF.

Only one count was recorded for this clone. The chain combines TRBV28 with TRBJ1-5, with 12 bases fitting TRBD1. With 6 bases clipped from V and 1 base from J, the junction kept 1 base outside the gene matches. The CDR3 runs to 15 residues. Germline lookup yields CDR1 MDHEN and CDR2 SYDVKM. The DNA of the CDR3 is TGTGCCAGCAGGGGACAGGGGGCAAGCAATCAGCCCCAGCATTTT. Its translation is CASRGQGASNQPQHF.

The chain combines TRBV10-3 with TRBJ2-2, with TRBD2 identical over 10 bases. Germline V lookup: CDR1 ENHRY, CDR2 SYGVKD. Germline trimming cut 2 bases from V and 5 bases from J; bases unmatched to any gene: 2. The CDR3 is 15 residues long. For the CDR3, the DNA is TGTGCCATCAGTGAGCTAGCGGGAGAAACCGGGGAGCTGTTTTTT. This translates into CAISELAGETGELFF.

V gene TRBV5-4 combines with J gene TRBJ1-2, with D possibly being TRBD1 (5 bases). Germline values: CDR1 SGHNT, CDR2 YYREEE (reference sequence). The CDR3 is 14 amino acids. The V gene lost 4 bases and the J gene lost 2 bases, with 12 bases spanning the gap. CDR3 residues: CASSPGLENYGYTF. The CDR3 DNA is TGTGCCAGCAGCCCAGGGTTAGAAAACTATGGCTACACCTTC.